This TCR beta chain is from a study of T cell clones after liver transplantation. Across the whole study: Liver transplant recipients had immunosuppression withdrawal attempted within 2 years. Three of the eight recipients were HCV-positive; the rest had non-autoimmune, non-viral transplant indications.

Generated by immunoSEQ multiplex PCR, the TCRdb table keeps only in-frame clones and is missing some. The sample has approximately 22,000 clones; approximately 94% are singletons. V was cut by 4 bases and J by 3 bases, with 19 bases left in between. Germline CDR1 SGDLS, CDR2 YYNGEE. This CDR3 contains 16 residues. Regarding this clone: Its antigen is unknown.

Regarding the study as a whole: Post-transplant, graft-donor-reactive CD4 TCRbeta sequences in blood dropped significantly in 5 of 8 subjects.

This chain connects TRBV9 to TRBJ1-2; maybe TRBD1 (5 bases). The clonotype was recovered from a human patient who received a liver transplant. The graft donor may have contributed some T cells. The input for sequencing was CD8+ T cells from blood, taken less than 27 months after liver transplant. The CDR3 region is CASSPDGWTKDYGYTF. DNA of the CDR3: TGTGCCAGCAGCCCAGACGGTTGGACAAAGGACTATGGCTACACCTTC.